This section outlines one T cell receptor beta chain sequence together with its context. This CDR3 comprises 20 residues. Per germline, CDR1 SNHLY and CDR2 FYNNEI. The trim removed 5 bases at V and 2 bases at J, leaving 23 bases unmatched. Running of the assay took place at deep level. TCRdb keeps only in-frame clones here, not all; method: immunoSEQ multiplex PCR. Of roughly 700,000 clones listed, less than 85% are singletons. The data belong to a study of shared clonotypes between healthy human individuals. Sequencing input: memory CD4+ T cells sorted from blood. As for subset: CD45RA-negative fraction. This receptor was obtained from a woman aged 25-40 years in good health. The chain uses TRBV2 and TRBJ2-7; 8 bases fit TRBD1. The CDR3 nucleotides are TGTGCCAGCAGTTCAAACCCGATGAGGACAGGGAGGAGGGAGGCCTACGAGCAGTACTTC. This translates into CASSSNPMRTGRREAYEQYF.